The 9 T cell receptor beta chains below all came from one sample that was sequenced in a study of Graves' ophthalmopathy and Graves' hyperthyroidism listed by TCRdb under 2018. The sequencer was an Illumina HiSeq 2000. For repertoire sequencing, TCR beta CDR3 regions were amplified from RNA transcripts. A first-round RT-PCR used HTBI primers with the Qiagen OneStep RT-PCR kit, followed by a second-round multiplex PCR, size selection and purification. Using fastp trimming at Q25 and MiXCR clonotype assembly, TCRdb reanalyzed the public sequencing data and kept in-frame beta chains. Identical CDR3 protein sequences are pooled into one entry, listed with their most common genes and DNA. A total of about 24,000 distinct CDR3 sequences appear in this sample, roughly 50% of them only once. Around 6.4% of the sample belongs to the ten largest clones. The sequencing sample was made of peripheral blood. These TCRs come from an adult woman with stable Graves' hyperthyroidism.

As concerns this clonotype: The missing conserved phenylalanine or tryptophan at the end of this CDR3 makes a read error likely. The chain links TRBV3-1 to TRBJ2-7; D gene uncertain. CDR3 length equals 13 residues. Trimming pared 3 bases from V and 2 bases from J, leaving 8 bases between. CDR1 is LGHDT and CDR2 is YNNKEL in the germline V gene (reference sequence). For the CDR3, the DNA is TGTGCCAGCAGCCAGCCATTCGCCTACGAGCAGTACCTC. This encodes CASSQPFAYEQYL.

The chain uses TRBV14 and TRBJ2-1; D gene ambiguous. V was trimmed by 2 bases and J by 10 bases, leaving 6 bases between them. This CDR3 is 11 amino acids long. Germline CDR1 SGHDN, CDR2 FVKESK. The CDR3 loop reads CASSQPTEQFF. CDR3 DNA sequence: TGTGCCAGCAGCCAACCGACAGAGCAGTTCTTC.

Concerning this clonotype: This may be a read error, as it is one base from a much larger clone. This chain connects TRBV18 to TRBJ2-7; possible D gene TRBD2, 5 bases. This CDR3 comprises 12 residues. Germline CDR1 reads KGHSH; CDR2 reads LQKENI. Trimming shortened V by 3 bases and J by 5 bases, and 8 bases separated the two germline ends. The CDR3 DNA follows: TGTGCCAGCTCACCCGACGGGGACGAGCAGTACTTC. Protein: CASSPDGDEQYF. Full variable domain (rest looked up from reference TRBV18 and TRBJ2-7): NAGVMQNPRHLVRRRGQEARLRCSPMKGHSHVYWYRQLPEEGLKFMVYLQKENIIDESGMPKERFSAEFPKEGPSILRIQQVVRGDSAAYFCASSPDGDEQYFGPGTRLTVT.

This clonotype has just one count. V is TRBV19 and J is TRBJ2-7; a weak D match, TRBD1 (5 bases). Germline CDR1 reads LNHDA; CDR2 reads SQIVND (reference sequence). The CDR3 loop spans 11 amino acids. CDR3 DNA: TGTGCTAGAGATTCAGGGCACGAGCAGTACTTC. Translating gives CARDSGHEQYF.

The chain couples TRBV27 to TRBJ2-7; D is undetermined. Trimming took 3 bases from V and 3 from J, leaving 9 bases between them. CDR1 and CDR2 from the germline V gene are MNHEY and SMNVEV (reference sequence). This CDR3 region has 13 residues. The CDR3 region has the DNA TGTGCCAGCAGTTTTGGGCAGTTCTACGAGCAGTACGTC. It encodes CASSFGQFYEQYV.

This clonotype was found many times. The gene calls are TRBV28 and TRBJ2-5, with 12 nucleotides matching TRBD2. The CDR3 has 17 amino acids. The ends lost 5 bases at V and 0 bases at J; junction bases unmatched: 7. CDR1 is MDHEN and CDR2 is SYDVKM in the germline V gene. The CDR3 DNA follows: TGTGCCAGCAGTGACACGACTAGCGGGAGTTACCAAGAGACCCAGTACTTC. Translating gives CASSDTTSGSYQETQYF.

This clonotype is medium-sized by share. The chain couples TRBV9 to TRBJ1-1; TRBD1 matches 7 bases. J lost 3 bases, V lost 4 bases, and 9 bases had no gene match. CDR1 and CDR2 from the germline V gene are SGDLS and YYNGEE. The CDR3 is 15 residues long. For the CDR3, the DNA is TGTGCCAGCAGCCCACCGACAGGGCCGGACACTGAAGCTTTCTTT. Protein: CASSPPTGPDTEAFF.

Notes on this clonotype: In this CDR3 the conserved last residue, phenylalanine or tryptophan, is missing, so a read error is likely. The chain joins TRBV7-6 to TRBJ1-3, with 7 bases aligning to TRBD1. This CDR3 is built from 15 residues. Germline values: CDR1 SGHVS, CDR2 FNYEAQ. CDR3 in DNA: TGTGCCAGCTGCTTAAACGAGGGGGCTAGAAACACCATATATATT. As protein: CASCLNEGARNTIYI.

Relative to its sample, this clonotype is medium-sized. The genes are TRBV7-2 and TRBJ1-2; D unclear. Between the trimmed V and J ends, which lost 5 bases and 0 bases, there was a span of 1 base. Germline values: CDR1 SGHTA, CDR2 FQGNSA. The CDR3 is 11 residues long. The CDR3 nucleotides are TGTGCCAGCAGCGCTAACTATGGCTACACCTTC. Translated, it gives CASSANYGYTF.